The next 2 T cell receptor beta chains were all read from a single sample in a study of blood T cell repertoires in COVID-19 (dated by TCRdb to about 2020). The library was generated by the immunoSEQ multiplex PCR assay. TCRdb holds this immuneACCESS table with in-frame rearrangements only. Some clones are missing; in checked studies, unresolved V genes explain under half, and the rest has no known cause. This sample comprises about 170,000 clones, around 82% of them detected only once. The ten top clones hold approximately 2.5% of the sample. The sample consisted of peripheral blood. The receptor set was obtained from a human donor with acute or convalescent COVID-19. The donor label of this sample is uncertain.

The rearrangement uses TRBV6-4 and TRBJ1-6, with D uncertain. CDR1 and CDR2 (germline): MRHNA, SNTAGT. V was cut by 8 bases and J by 8 bases, with 7 bases left in between. This CDR3 comprises 11 residues. This CDR3 is CASYGYSPLHF. The DNA for the CDR3 is TGTGCCAGCTACGGGTATTCACCCCTCCACTTT.

This CDR3 reads CASSEKEIGAVEQYF. The CDR3 DNA follows: TGTGCCAGCAGTGAAAAAGAAATTGGAGCTGTCGAGCAGTACTTC. The chain joins TRBV2 to TRBJ2-7; D not certain. Germline V gene data show CDR1 as SNHLY and CDR2 as FYNNEI. The CDR3 is 15 residues long. With 2 bases removed from V and 6 bases from J, the gap between germline ends came to 17 bases.